Shown below are 32 T cell receptor beta chains from a single sample sequenced in a study of shared clonotypes between healthy human individuals. Using immunoSEQ multiplex PCR, the repertoire was profiled, and TCRdb retains in-frame clones only, with some absent. The sample yields under 2,500,000 clones, around 95% seen once. Sequenced material: naive CD4+ T cells sorted from blood. Indicated subset: CD45RA+ positively selected. All receptors come from a man aged 18 to 29 in good health.

The rearrangement uses TRBV7-2 and TRBJ2-7, with D possibly matching TRBD2 (7 bases). Germline V gives CDR1 SGHTA, CDR2 FQGNSA. This CDR3 region has 15 residues. Deletions cut 2 bases from V and 7 bases from J, with 18 bases between. The CDR3 sequence is CASSLMAGARGEQYF. CDR3 nucleotide sequence: TGTGCCAGCAGCTTAATGGCGGGAGCAAGGGGGGAGCAGTACTTC.

The rearrangement joins TRBV5-6 to TRBJ2-7, with a weak D call TRBD2 (6 bases). V was trimmed by 0 bases and J by 7 bases, leaving 14 bases between them. Germline CDR1 SGHDT, CDR2 YYEEEE. The CDR3 loop spans 14 amino acids. CDR3 protein: CASSLAGLAFEQYF. CDR3 sequence (DNA): TGTGCCAGCAGCTTGGCGGGACTTGCTTTTGAGCAGTACTTC.

This chain links TRBV7-6 with TRBJ2-7, with TRBD2 matching 10 bases. The CDR3 has 17 residues. Unmatched junction bases numbered 8, after V lost 1 base and J lost 2 bases. Germline V CDR1 and CDR2: SGHVS, FNYEAQ. CDR3 loop: CASSLGTSGRITYEQYF. DNA of the CDR3: TGTGCCAGCAGCTTAGGGACTAGCGGACGGATAACCTACGAGCAGTACTTC.

As regards this clone: Distinct nucleotide sequences in the sample also encode this CDR3. This chain connects TRBV7-6 to TRBJ1-3; no definite D call. Germline CDR1 reads SGHVS; CDR2 reads FNYEAQ. There are 16 residues in the CDR3. V shed 1 base and J shed 0 bases, with 10 bases lying between them. The CDR3 loop reads CASSLVSGSSGNTIYF. CDR3 coding DNA: TGTGCCAGCAGCTTAGTAAGCGGGAGCTCTGGAAACACCATATATTTT.

The V gene is TRBV7-9, the J gene TRBJ2-3, with a tentative D call TRBD2 (6 bases). The CDR3 is 14 residues long. Trimming stripped 1 base from V and 6 bases from J, with 11 bases between. Germline V gene data show CDR1 as SEHNR and CDR2 as FQNEAQ (reference sequence). The CDR3 region is CASSLETSIDTQYF. CDR3 DNA sequence: TGTGCCAGCAGCTTAGAAACTAGCATCGATACGCAGTATTTT.

The chain employs TRBV5-1 and TRBJ2-7; perhaps D is TRBD1 or TRBD2 (7 bases each). The CDR3 is 12 amino acids. Deletions cut 8 bases from V and 5 bases from J, with 14 bases between. CDR1 and CDR2 (germline): SGHRS, YFSETQ. In nucleotides, the CDR3 is TGCGCCAGTCAGGGGGGGATCAACGAGCAGTACTTC. It encodes CASQGGINEQYF.

The genes are TRBV11-1 and TRBJ2-2; D unresolved. The length of the CDR3 is 16 residues. CDR1 is SGHAT, CDR2 FQDESV, per germline (reference sequence). The V and J ends lost 1 base and 3 bases respectively, with 12 bases between them. CDR3 region: CASSLGERRYTGELFF. Written as DNA, the CDR3 is TGTGCCAGCAGCTTAGGGGAACGGAGATACACCGGGGAGCTGTTTTTT.

The DNA for the CDR3 is TGTGCCAGCAGCTTTACTAGTGAGGGACGCAGCGGGGAGCTGTTTTTT. Its translation: CASSFTSEGRSGELFF. J is TRBJ2-2 and V is TRBV7-9; D possibly matches TRBD1 or TRBD2 (5 bases each). In germline, CDR1 is SEHNR, CDR2 FQNEAQ (reference sequence). V was cut by 3 bases and J by 7 bases, with 18 bases left in between. CDR3 length: 16 residues.

The chain links TRBV15 to TRBJ2-7; no reliable D call. The CDR3 is made up of 14 amino acids. The V gene lost 0 bases and the J gene lost 1 base, with 7 bases spanning the gap. From germline, CDR1 is LNHNV and CDR2 YYDKDF (reference sequence). The DNA for the CDR3 is TGTGCCACCAGCAGAGAACCAGGATCCTACGAGCAGTACTTC. This encodes CATSREPGSYEQYF.

J is TRBJ2-7 and V is TRBV6-5, with D tentatively TRBD2 (6 bases). V lost 6 bases, J lost 5 bases, and 17 bases lay in between. The CDR3 totals 14 residues. Germline assignment: CDR1 MNHEY and CDR2 SVGAGI. In DNA, the CDR3 is TGTGCCAGCAGCAGGAGGGTGGGGTACGACGAGCAGTACTTC. Its translation is CASSRRVGYDEQYF.

This chain uses TRBV28 with TRBJ1-1, with 7 bases that match TRBD1. V shed 4 bases and J 8 bases; nucleotides not matched to a gene: 7. CDR3 size: 13 residues. Germline CDR1 is MDHEN and CDR2 is SYDVKM. The CDR3 loop is CASSSPGTAEAFF. DNA for the CDR3: TGTGCCAGCAGTTCGCCCGGGACAGCCGAAGCTTTCTTT.

Only a few counts were recorded for this clone. V gene TRBV6-5 combines with J gene TRBJ1-6; D remains ambiguous. Germline CDR1 reads MNHEY; CDR2 reads SVGAGI. The ends were cut back, 2 bases at V and 7 bases at J, with 9 bases in the middle. The length of the CDR3 is 14 residues. The CDR3 loop is CASSYAGTNSPLHF. The CDR3 nucleotides are TGTGCCAGCAGTTACGCGGGAACCAATTCACCCCTCCACTTT.

V is TRBV12-5 and J is TRBJ2-7; perhaps TRBD2 as D (5 bases). This CDR3 contains 14 residues. Trimming pared 0 bases from V and 5 bases from J, leaving 11 bases between. Germline CDR1 reads LGHNT; CDR2 reads FRNRAP. CDR3 sequence (DNA): TGTGCTAGTGGTTTGGTAGGACTCGTCCACGAGCAGTACTTC. Protein sequence: CASGLVGLVHEQYF.

V is TRBV10-3 and J is TRBJ2-3; no definite D call. The V and J ends lost 10 bases and 2 bases respectively, with 16 bases between them. CDR1 is ENHRY, CDR2 SYGVKD, per germline. This CDR3 has 14 residues. The CDR3 sequence: CATKETSFTDTQYF. As DNA, the CDR3 is TGTGCCACCAAAGAGACTTCTTTCACAGATACGCAGTATTTT.

The chain carries TRBV19 and TRBJ1-2; unclear D gene. This CDR3 is built from 12 residues. V lost 2 bases to trimming and J lost 8 bases, with 9 bases between them. Germline CDR1 LNHDA, CDR2 SQIVND (reference sequence). This CDR3 is CASSIRGSGYTF. In DNA form, the CDR3 reads TGTGCCAGTAGTATACGAGGGTCAGGCTACACCTTC.

The chain is built from TRBV4-1 and TRBJ2-3; TRBD1 or TRBD2 may be the D gene (6 bases each). Trimming removed 4 bases from V and 9 bases from J, with 32 bases in between. This CDR3 has 19 amino acids. Germline CDR1 is MGHRA and CDR2 is YSYEKL. CDR3 in DNA: TGCGCCAGCAGCCGAGCGCAGGACAGAAGTCGAAGATTACGGGGGACGCAGTATTTT. Protein sequence: CASSRAQDRSRRLRGTQYF.

This clone was found once. V gene TRBV5-1 combines with J gene TRBJ2-3; D not certain. Germline CDR1 reads SGHRS; CDR2 reads YFSETQ. Trimming cost V 3 bases and J 6 bases, with 14 bases left between them. The CDR3 runs to 14 residues. CDR3 coding DNA: TGCGCCAGCAGCTCCCCGAGTATTGCGGATACGCAGTATTTT. This gives the protein CASSSPSIADTQYF.

This clone was recorded once. The gene calls are TRBV7-8 and TRBJ2-3, with 7 bases matching TRBD1. V dropped 3 bases and J dropped 4; count of bases not matched to a gene: 13. Germline V lookup: CDR1 SGHVS, CDR2 FQNEAQ. CDR3 length: 17 residues. The chain's CDR3 is CASSFPGQVLPADTQYF. The CDR3 bases are TGTGCCAGCAGCTTTCCCGGACAGGTCCTACCGGCAGATACGCAGTATTTT. The entire variable domain, with the rest obtained from reference TRBV7-8 and TRBJ2-3, is as follows: GAGVSQSPRYKVAKRGQDVALRCDPISGHVSLFWYQQALGQGPEFLTYFQNEAQLDKSGLPSDRFFAERPEGSVSTLKIQRTQQEDSAVYLCASSFPGQVLPADTQYFGPGTRLTVL.

The chain carries TRBV28 and TRBJ1-2; 10 positions match TRBD1. V dropped 8 bases and J dropped 3; count of bases not matched to a gene: 12. Germline loops: CDR1 MDHEN, CDR2 SYDVKM. The CDR3 contains 16 residues. This CDR3 reads CASERDRGLPHYGYTF. The CDR3 bases are TGTGCCAGCGAGCGGGACAGGGGACTCCCGCACTATGGCTACACCTTC.

The V gene is TRBV28, the J gene TRBJ2-3; TRBD1 agrees at 8 bases. J lost 3 bases, V lost 3 bases, and 5 bases had no gene match. CDR3 size: 15 residues. The V gene's germline CDR1 is MDHEN and CDR2 SYDVKM. CDR3 nucleotides: TGTGCCAGCAGTTTCGGCAGGGGGCGAACAGATACGCAGTATTTT. Translating gives CASSFGRGRTDTQYF.

The J gene is TRBJ1-3, the V gene TRBV28, with a possible D match to TRBD1 (6 bases). The germline V gene encodes CDR1 MDHEN and CDR2 SYDVKM. Trimming cost V 7 bases and J 4 bases, with 14 bases left between them. The CDR3 is made up of 14 amino acids. CDR3 loop: CASIKGGPGNTIYF. DNA of the CDR3: TGTGCCAGCATAAAAGGGGGGCCGGGAAACACCATATATTTT.

In regard to this clone: Other nucleotide sequences from this sample produce the same CDR3. V gene TRBV5-4 combines with J gene TRBJ2-5; TRBD1 aligns across 8 bases. V lost 0 bases and J lost 4; bases outside the gene matches: 5. Germline-derived CDR1 and CDR2 are SGHNT and YYREEE (reference sequence). The CDR3 extends over 15 amino acids. The CDR3 loop reads CASSLAGTGGETQYF. Here the CDR3 DNA reads TGTGCCAGCAGCTTGGCTGGGACAGGAGGAGAGACCCAGTACTTC.

The genes are TRBV2 and TRBJ2-1; D ambiguous. The germline gives CDR1 SNHLY, CDR2 FYNNEI. V lost 1 base and J lost 4, with 11 bases in between. CDR3 length: 15 residues. The CDR3 nucleotides read TGTGCCAGCAGTGAAGAGGGTTCGCCTTACAATGAGCAGTTCTTC. Its protein is CASSEEGSPYNEQFF.

V is TRBV18 and J is TRBJ2-7; perhaps TRBD1 as D (5 bases). V lost 2 bases to trimming and J lost 2 bases, with 10 bases between them. Germline V CDR1 and CDR2: KGHSH, LQKENI. The CDR3 extends over 14 amino acids. The CDR3, as DNA: TGTGCCAGCTCACCAATACCGACAGCCTACGAGCAGTACTTC. Its translation is CASSPIPTAYEQYF.

The rearrangement uses TRBV5-1 and TRBJ2-1; 12 bases agree with TRBD2. The trim removed 6 bases at V and 5 bases at J, leaving 9 bases unmatched. The CDR3 is made up of 16 amino acids. Germline V lookup: CDR1 SGHRS, CDR2 YFSETQ. CDR3 coding DNA: TGCGCCAGCAACCTAGGAGGGACTAGCGGGCACAATGAGCAGTTCTTC. This translates into CASNLGGTSGHNEQFF.

The rearrangement uses TRBV18 and TRBJ1-4, with 7 bases that match TRBD1. CDR1 is KGHSH and CDR2 is LQKENI in the germline V gene. V was pared by 5 bases and J by 8 bases, with 5 bases of the junction left unmatched. The CDR3 totals 13 residues. The DNA for the CDR3 is TGTGCCAGCTCATCAGGACAGGACGAAAAACTGTTTTTT. It specifies CASSSGQDEKLFF.

The V call is TRBV19, the J call TRBJ2-5, with D possibly TRBD1 on 5 matching bases. The CDR3 has 15 amino acids. Germline assignment: CDR1 LNHDA and CDR2 SQIVND (reference sequence). Trimming left V 0 bases short and J 1 base short, with 9 bases between. CDR3 sequence reads: CASSIDRVPQETQYF. CDR3 nucleotide sequence: TGTGCCAGTAGTATAGACAGGGTCCCCCAAGAGACCCAGTACTTC.

The V call is TRBV5-1, the J call TRBJ1-1; D gene ambiguous. CDR1 SGHRS and CDR2 YFSETQ come from the germline V gene. Trimming removed 0 bases at V and 7 bases at J, with 10 bases between. The CDR3 extends over 13 amino acids. CDR3 coding DNA: TGCGCCAGCAGCTTGGAGAGTCAAGGTGAAGCTTTCTTT. Translation gives CASSLESQGEAFF.

This clone has just one count. V and J are TRBV30 and TRBJ2-3; D is undetermined. The CDR3 is made up of 12 amino acids. V was shortened by 0 bases and J by 9 bases, with 10 bases between the two germline ends. CDR1 GTSNPN and CDR2 SVGIG come from the germline V gene (reference sequence). The CDR3: CAWSVRSRTQYF. For the CDR3, the DNA is TGTGCCTGGAGTGTACGGAGTAGGACGCAGTATTTT.

This clone was seen once. CDR3 bases: TGCAGCGTTCAGTGGGAGACGAACACTGAAGCTTTCTTT. Protein sequence: CSVQWETNTEAFF. This chain connects TRBV29-1 to TRBJ1-1, with D unresolved. Trimming cost V 5 bases and J 1 base, with 11 bases left between them. CDR3 size: 13 residues. Germline-derived CDR1 and CDR2 are SQVTM and ANQGSEA.

CDR3 nucleotide sequence: TGTGCCAGCAGCCCGAGGCGGCACTCCTACGAGCAGTACTTC. Translated, it gives CASSPRRHSYEQYF. The chain has TRBV13 and TRBJ2-7; D ambiguous. This CDR3 contains 14 residues. V lost 5 bases and J lost 0, with 11 bases in between. Germline CDR1 is PRHDT and CDR2 is FYEKMQ (reference sequence).

The chain joins TRBV19 to TRBJ1-4; D uncertain. This CDR3 contains 14 residues. Germline V gives CDR1 LNHDA, CDR2 SQIVND (reference sequence). V lost 3 bases and J 7 bases, leaving 12 bases between the germline ends. CDR3 DNA: TGTGCCAGTAGTATTGCCATGGGCGGTGAAAAACTGTTTTTT. As protein: CASSIAMGGEKLFF.